These 23 T cell receptor beta chains were all obtained from the same sample, sequenced in a study of blood T cell repertoires in COVID-19. Here immunoSEQ multiplex PCR was the method, and the copy in TCRdb shows in-frame clones only, minus some. The table includes hundreds of thousands of clones, more than 85% detected once. Sequencing used peripheral blood. The receptor set was obtained from a man between 70 and 80 years old with acute or convalescent COVID-19.

The chain links TRBV9 to TRBJ2-3; 10 bases agree with TRBD1. Germline CDR1 SGDLS, CDR2 YYNGEE. The V gene end was trimmed by 4 bases and the J gene end by 5 bases; junction bases not matched to a gene: 10. The length of the CDR3 is 16 residues. The CDR3 region has the DNA TGTGCCAGCAGCCCCATGACAGGGGGCGGGGGAGATACGCAGTATTTT. Its translation: CASSPMTGGGGDTQYF. Supplemented by reference TRBV9 and TRBJ2-3, the full variable domain reads DSGVTQTPKHLITATGQRVTLRCSPRSGDLSVYWYQQSLDQGLQFLIQYYNGEERAKGNILERFSAQQFPDLHSELNLSSLELGDSALYFCASSPMTGGGGDTQYFGPGTRLTVL.

This clone was observed a handful of times. V gene TRBV9 combines with J gene TRBJ1-3; D is ambiguous. The CDR3 covers 13 residues. Trimming removed 3 bases at V and 3 bases at J, with 7 bases between. The germline V gene encodes CDR1 SGDLS and CDR2 YYNGEE. The CDR3 reads CASSGQNGNTIYF. DNA of the CDR3: TGTGCCAGCAGCGGCCAGAATGGAAACACCATATATTTT.

The chain couples TRBV28 to TRBJ1-2; 7 positions match TRBD1. The J segment lost 6 bases and the V segment lost 2 bases, leaving 6 bases of the junction unmatched. Germline V gives CDR1 MDHEN, CDR2 SYDVKM. This CDR3 comprises 14 residues. This CDR3 reads CASSLVQGNNGYTF. CDR3 nucleotides: TGTGCCAGCAGTTTAGTACAGGGGAACAATGGCTACACCTTC.

This clone was counted once. The chain is built from TRBV3-1 (or the pseudogene TRBV3-2) and TRBJ2-3, with D hard to call. Germline-derived CDR1 and CDR2 are LGHDT and YNNKEL (reference sequence). This CDR3 has 15 residues. The germline V and J ends were trimmed by 0 bases and 2 bases, with 9 bases remaining between them. For the CDR3, the DNA is TGTGCCAGCAGCCAAGATCCTTTCCTCACAGATACGCAGTATTTT. Translating it yields CASSQDPFLTDTQYF.

CDR3 in amino acids: CASSITGKSGEKLFF. For the CDR3, the DNA is TGTGCCAGTAGTATCACAGGGAAGAGTGGTGAAAAACTGTTTTTT. This chain uses TRBV19 with TRBJ1-4; maybe TRBD1 (6 bases). Trimming removed 3 bases at V and 7 bases at J, with 15 bases between. The CDR3 spans 15 residues. Germline values: CDR1 LNHDA, CDR2 SQIVND (reference sequence). The whole variable domain, remainder taken from reference TRBV19 and TRBJ1-4, is DGGITQSPKYLFRKEGQNVTLSCEQNLNHDAMYWYRQDPGQGLRLIYYSQIVNDFQKGDIAEGYSVSREKKESFPLTVTSAQKNPTAFYLCASSITGKSGEKLFFGSGTQLSVL.

The CDR3 coding sequence is TGTGCCAGCGGAACAGGGGGCTTTGAAAAACTGTTTTTT. This encodes CASGTGGFEKLFF. V is TRBV19 and J is TRBJ1-4; 9 bases fit TRBD1. V shed 9 bases and J 7 bases; nucleotides not matched to a gene: 6. Germline values: CDR1 LNHDA, CDR2 SQIVND (reference sequence). This CDR3 has 13 residues.

The table lists this clone with a count of one. The chain has TRBV5-6 and TRBJ1-2; 8 bases map to TRBD1. Trimming cost V 2 bases and J 4 bases; bases outside gene matches: 7. CDR1 is SGHDT, CDR2 YYEEEE, per germline. The CDR3 has 15 amino acids. CDR3 protein: CASSFWTGNPYGYTF. CDR3 nucleotides: TGTGCCAGCAGCTTCTGGACAGGGAATCCCTATGGCTACACCTTC.

CDR3 in amino acids: CASSQGGGMSTDTQYF. CDR3 nucleotide sequence: TGCGCCAGCAGCCAAGGAGGAGGGATGAGCACAGATACGCAGTATTTT. The chain carries TRBV4-3 and TRBJ2-3; possible D gene TRBD2, 6 bases. Germline V lookup: CDR1 LGHNA, CDR2 YSLEER. CDR3 length: 16 amino acids. The V and J ends lost 1 base and 0 bases respectively, with 11 bases between them.

The chain uses TRBV30 and TRBJ1-1; 7 bases line up with TRBD1. V lost 5 bases to trimming and J lost 2 bases; unmatched junction nucleotides: 5. CDR3 length: 13 amino acids. The V gene's germline CDR1 is GTSNPN and CDR2 SVGIG (reference sequence). CDR3 DNA sequence: TGTGCCTGGGATCGACAGGGTAACACTGAAGCTTTCTTT. Encoded protein: CAWDRQGNTEAFF.

The chain recombines TRBV10-3 with TRBJ2-3; possibly TRBD2 for D (6 bases). Looked up from germline, CDR1 is ENHRY and CDR2 is SYGVKD. This CDR3 is built from 14 residues. The V gene lost 2 bases and the J gene lost 2 bases, with 8 bases spanning the gap. The CDR3 bases are TGTGCCATCAGTGAGGGACTAAACACAGATACGCAGTATTTT. As protein: CAISEGLNTDTQYF.

This clone has only one observation. The CDR3 is CASSLVRGYEQYF. The DNA for the CDR3 is TGTGCCAGCAGTTTAGTACGGGGGTACGAGCAGTACTTC. The rearrangement uses TRBV12-3 or TRBV12-4 and TRBJ2-7; D is perhaps TRBD2 (6 bases). The CDR3 is 13 residues long. Trimming stripped 1 base from V and 4 bases from J, with 8 bases between.

V and J are TRBV29-1 and TRBJ2-7; D is uncertain. Deletions cut 4 bases from V and 2 bases from J, with 9 bases between. Per the germline V gene, CDR1 is SQVTM and CDR2 is ANQGSEA. This CDR3 has 12 amino acids. The CDR3 loop is CSVAENPYEQYF. CDR3 nucleotide sequence: TGCAGCGTTGCGGAGAACCCCTACGAGCAGTACTTC.

V is TRBV2 and J is TRBJ2-1; D uncertain. Deletions cut 5 bases from V and 3 bases from J, with 11 bases between. CDR3 length: 14 residues. The V gene's germline CDR1 is SNHLY and CDR2 FYNNEI. The CDR3 loop is CASSMAGNYNEQFF. The CDR3 bases are TGTGCCAGCAGTATGGCAGGAAACTACAATGAGCAGTTCTTC.

This chain joins TRBV21-1 and TRBJ2-3; TRBD2, the table's D call, was not compared with the DNA. TRBV21-1 is designated a pseudogene. This CDR3 has 18 residues. In DNA, the CDR3 is TGTGCCAGCGTAGAAGGGACTAGCGGGAGGGTTGTGACAGATACGCAGTATTTT. It encodes CASVEGTSGRVVTDTQYF.

The chain couples TRBV18 to TRBJ1-3; D is possibly TRBD1 (5 bases). Germline V gene lookup returns CDR1 KGHSH and CDR2 LQKENI. V lost 6 bases and J lost 4, with 19 bases in between. CDR3 length: 16 amino acids. For the CDR3, the DNA is TGTGCCAGCTCCCCCCCAGCGGGGGGGTCCGGAAACACCATATATTTT. It translates to CASSPPAGGSGNTIYF.

The rearrangement uses TRBV18 and TRBJ1-5; the D is unclear. Per germline, CDR1 KGHSH and CDR2 LQKENI. Trimming took off 2 bases at V and 0 bases at J, with 8 bases between the two ends. This CDR3 region has 15 residues. The chain's CDR3 is CASSPYGDSNQPQHF. The CDR3, as DNA: TGTGCCAGCTCACCATACGGGGATAGCAATCAGCCCCAGCATTTT.

The gene calls are TRBV30 and TRBJ2-3, with 10 bases lining up with TRBD1. V shed 2 bases, J shed 5 bases, and the junction held 4 bases outside the gene matches. CDR1 is GTSNPN and CDR2 is SVGIG in the germline V gene (reference sequence). The CDR3 sequence is 14 residues long. The CDR3 DNA follows: TGTGCCTGGAGTAGGGACAGGGGCATAGATACGCAGTATTTT. Translation gives CAWSRDRGIDTQYF.

Only a few counts were recorded for this clone. The V call is TRBV5-1, the J call TRBJ1-5; TRBD1 aligns across 12 bases. Germline V lookup: CDR1 SGHRS, CDR2 YFSETQ. The CDR3 runs 18 residues. Unmatched junction bases numbered 10, after V lost 0 bases and J lost 6 bases. This CDR3 is CASSLAPSGTGGVQPQHF. CDR3 DNA: TGCGCCAGCAGCTTGGCTCCGTCCGGGACAGGGGGCGTTCAGCCCCAGCATTTT.

The CDR3 DNA reads TGTGCCAGCAGCGCGGGTCCTTCCCTCCACTTT. Its protein product is CASSAGPSLHF. The gene calls are TRBV5-6 and TRBJ1-6, with no clear D. The CDR3 covers 11 residues. Germline CDR1 SGHDT, CDR2 YYEEEE. Trimming shortened V by 4 bases and J by 14 bases, and 10 bases separated the two germline ends. Combining the CDR3 with reference TRBV5-6 and TRBJ1-6 gives the whole variable domain DAGVTQSPTHLIKTRGQQVTLRCSPKSGHDTVSWYQQALGQGPQFIFQYYEEEERQRGNFPDRFSGHQFPNYSSELNVNALLLGDSALYLCASSAGPSLHFGNGTRLTVT.

This chain's CDR3 is CATSRDPVAGGQETQYF. CDR3 nucleotide sequence: TGTGCCACCAGCAGAGATCCCGTAGCGGGGGGCCAAGAGACCCAGTACTTC. The chain is built from TRBV15 and TRBJ2-5, with 10 positions matching TRBD2. This CDR3 contains 17 residues. After removal of 0 bases from V and 1 base from J, the junction contained 5 bases not matched to a gene. Germline V lookup: CDR1 LNHNV, CDR2 YYDKDF (reference sequence).

The V call is TRBV10-2, the J call TRBJ2-2; 9 bases match TRBD1. The CDR3 extends over 14 amino acids. The germline V gene encodes CDR1 WSHSY and CDR2 SAAADI. The V and J ends lost 7 bases and 7 bases, in that order; junction bases with no gene match: 7. DNA of the CDR3: TGCGCCAGCAACGGACAGGGGTTGGTCGGGGAGCTGTTTTTT. It codes for CASNGQGLVGELFF.

The chain recombines TRBV2 with TRBJ2-5; D is unresolved. Germline assignment: CDR1 SNHLY and CDR2 FYNNEI. The CDR3 loop spans 13 amino acids. The ends were cut back, 6 bases at V and 2 bases at J, with 10 bases in the middle. In DNA form, the CDR3 reads TGTGCCAGCAGACTCATGCCACAAGAGACCCAGTACTTC. The encoded protein is CASRLMPQETQYF.

This chain links TRBV6-2 or TRBV6-3 with TRBJ1-1; unclear D gene. From germline, CDR1 is MNHEY and CDR2 SVGEGT. The CDR3 spans 12 residues. V lost 5 bases to trimming and J lost 0 bases, with 4 bases between them. This CDR3 is CASSVLNTEAFF. The CDR3 nucleotides are TGTGCCAGCAGTGTCTTGAACACTGAAGCTTTCTTT.